The rows below give T cell receptor beta chains drawn from one sample of a study of T cell repertoires in cytomegalovirus infection. No antigen has been assigned to these receptors. TCRdb re-derived calls from the reads in MiXCR, one entry per CDR3 protein. The sample shows roughly 500,000 distinct CDR3 sequences, 30% to 35% of them seen only once. The material sequenced was cultured PBMCs, taken from culture after CMV antigen stimulation. The receptors originated from a human donor in good health (CMV status not recorded). Some clones in this sample may be carry-over from other donors' samples. CDR3s include the opening cysteine and the closing phenylalanine or tryptophan. The order of the fields is J gene, V gene, D gene, clone size, CDR3 DNA, CDR3 protein. D genes are given only for firm matches. Clone size is stated in some rows and not others, as once, few, many or a class when expanded.

j_gene: TRBJ2-1; v_gene: TRBV11-2; d_gene: TRBD2; abundance: -; CDR3nt: TGTGCCAGCAGCCCGGGACTAGGGCCGGGTGAGCAGTTCTTC; CDR3aa: CASSPGLGPGEQFF
j_gene: TRBJ2-7; v_gene: TRBV6-5; d_gene: TRBD1; abundance: -; CDR3nt: TGTGCCAGCAGTAGGGGACAGGCGAGCTCCCACGAGCAGTACTTC; CDR3aa: CASSRGQASSHEQYF
j_gene: TRBJ1-4; v_gene: TRBV2; d_gene: TRBD1; abundance: -; CDR3nt: TGTGCCAGCAGACGGGACAGGCGTGCAACTAATGAAAAACTGTTTTTT; CDR3aa: CASRRDRRATNEKLFF
j_gene: TRBJ2-2; v_gene: TRBV7-2; d_gene: -; abundance: -; CDR3nt: TGTGCCAGCAGCCCCCCTGGAAGGGGGACGGCCACCGGGGAGCTGTTTTTT; CDR3aa: CASSPPGRGTATGELFF
j_gene: TRBJ1-5; v_gene: TRBV7-2; d_gene: -; abundance: -; CDR3nt: TGTGCCAGCAGCCCCTTTGGCCCCTATAGCAATCAGCCCCAGCATTTT; CDR3aa: CASSPFGPYSNQPQHF
j_gene: TRBJ2-1; v_gene: TRBV7-8; d_gene: TRBD2; abundance: many; CDR3nt: TGTGCCAGCAGCCTAAGCGGGAGCGCCTACAATGAGCAGTTCTTC; CDR3aa: CASSLSGSAYNEQFF
j_gene: TRBJ1-5; v_gene: TRBV7-3; d_gene: -; abundance: few; CDR3nt: TGTGCCAGGGGGGCCGACGGATATAGCAATCAGCCCCAGCATTTT; CDR3aa: CARGADGYSNQPQHF
j_gene: TRBJ2-7; v_gene: TRBV7-9; d_gene: -; abundance: -; CDR3nt: TGTGCCAGCAGCTTAACGACCCTGAGCTCCTACGAGCAGTACTTC; CDR3aa: CASSLTTLSSYEQYF
j_gene: TRBJ2-2; v_gene: TRBV7-8; d_gene: TRBD2; abundance: -; CDR3nt: TGTGCCAGCAGCTTAGCCCTAGCGGGGTACACCGGGGAGCTGTTTTTT; CDR3aa: CASSLALAGYTGELFF
j_gene: TRBJ2-2; v_gene: TRBV12-3/TRBV12-4; d_gene: TRBD2; abundance: -; CDR3nt: TGTGCCAGCAGTTTAGAGGGTAGCGGGAGTACCGGGGAGCTGTTTTTT; CDR3aa: CASSLEGSGSTGELFF
j_gene: TRBJ2-1; v_gene: TRBV12-3/TRBV12-4; d_gene: -; abundance: -; CDR3nt: TGTGCCAGCAGTTTAGGCGGCGGCCTCCGAGTCCCCTACAATGAGCAGTTCTTC; CDR3aa: CASSLGGGLRVPYNEQFF
j_gene: TRBJ2-5; v_gene: TRBV7-6; d_gene: -; abundance: few; CDR3nt: TGTGCCAGCAGCTTAATAAGAGGGAGCCGACATCAGCGGACCCAGTACTTC; CDR3aa: CASSLIRGSRHQRTQYF
j_gene: TRBJ2-5; v_gene: TRBV20-1; d_gene: -; abundance: -; CDR3nt: TGCAGTGCTAGAGATTTGGGGCTAGCGATAGAGACCCAGTACTTC; CDR3aa: CSARDLGLAIETQYF
j_gene: TRBJ2-7; v_gene: TRBV6-1; d_gene: TRBD2; abundance: few; CDR3nt: TGTGCCAGCAGTGGGCGAGCGGGATACGCGACCTACGAGCAGTACTTC; CDR3aa: CASSGRAGYATYEQYF
j_gene: TRBJ2-3; v_gene: TRBV7-9; d_gene: TRBD1; abundance: -; CDR3nt: TGTGCCAGCGTCAAGGGGGCAGGCACAGATACGCAGTATTTT; CDR3aa: CASVKGAGTDTQYF
j_gene: TRBJ2-1; v_gene: TRBV7-2; d_gene: TRBD2; abundance: few; CDR3nt: TGTGCCAGCAGCTTCCACTCTCTAGCGGGAGGGCCCCATGAGCAGTTCTTC; CDR3aa: CASSFHSLAGGPHEQFF
j_gene: TRBJ2-3; v_gene: TRBV7-2; d_gene: -; abundance: many; CDR3nt: TGTGCCAGCAGCCGAAGCGAATATAGCACAGATACGCAGTATTTT; CDR3aa: CASSRSEYSTDTQYF
j_gene: TRBJ2-5; v_gene: TRBV2; d_gene: -; abundance: -; CDR3nt: TGTGCCAGCAGTGAGATAAGGATAGTGTTGGAGACCCAGTACTTC; CDR3aa: CASSEIRIVLETQYF
j_gene: TRBJ2-1; v_gene: TRBV24-1; d_gene: -; abundance: -; CDR3nt: TGTGCCACCAGTGGCAGCCGGAGGGAGGAAGAGCAGTTCTTC; CDR3aa: CATSGSRREEEQFF
j_gene: TRBJ1-2; v_gene: TRBV29-1; d_gene: -; abundance: -; CDR3nt: TGCAGCGTTGCCGTTAGAGACTATGGCTACACCTTC; CDR3aa: CSVAVRDYGYTF
j_gene: TRBJ2-5; v_gene: TRBV7-8; d_gene: -; abundance: many; CDR3nt: TGTGCCAGCAGCTTAGCGGGAAGGGACAGGGTTCCTAGCGGGACCTCCCAAGAGACCCAGTACTTC; CDR3aa: CASSLAGRDRVPSGTSQETQYF
j_gene: TRBJ2-3; v_gene: TRBV7-8; d_gene: -; abundance: -; CDR3nt: TGTGCCAGCGGCCCTAACACAGATACGCAGTATTTT; CDR3aa: CASGPNTDTQYF
j_gene: TRBJ2-1; v_gene: TRBV5-4; d_gene: TRBD2; abundance: -; CDR3nt: TGTGCCAGCAGCTCTGGGACTAGCGGGACCTACAGTGAGCAGTTCTTC; CDR3aa: CASSSGTSGTYSEQFF
j_gene: TRBJ2-6; v_gene: TRBV7-2; d_gene: -; abundance: many; CDR3nt: TGTGCCAGCAGCTTAGATCTAAGCTCTGGGGCCAACGTCCTGACTTTC; CDR3aa: CASSLDLSSGANVLTF
j_gene: TRBJ2-5; v_gene: TRBV28; d_gene: -; abundance: -; CDR3nt: TGTGCCAGCAGACTTACCTTGGGGGTAGAGACCCAGTACTTC; CDR3aa: CASRLTLGVETQYF
j_gene: TRBJ2-1; v_gene: TRBV7-8; d_gene: TRBD2; abundance: -; CDR3nt: TGTGCCAGCAGCTTAGAAAGCGGGAGGGTTCGGCATGAGCAGTTCTTC; CDR3aa: CASSLESGRVRHEQFF
j_gene: TRBJ1-2; v_gene: TRBV6-5; d_gene: -; abundance: -; CDR3nt: TGTGCCAGCAGTTACAGCAGGATGTACTATGGCTACACCTTC; CDR3aa: CASSYSRMYYGYTF
j_gene: TRBJ2-3; v_gene: TRBV9; d_gene: -; abundance: -; CDR3nt: TGTGCCAGCAGCGTAGAGCGCGCTGCGGATACGCAGTATTTT; CDR3aa: CASSVERAADTQYF
j_gene: TRBJ2-7; v_gene: TRBV2; d_gene: -; abundance: once; CDR3nt: TGTGCCAGCAAACGAACCCCCAACTCCTACGAGCAGTACTTC; CDR3aa: CASKRTPNSYEQYF
j_gene: TRBJ2-5; v_gene: TRBV7-2; d_gene: -; abundance: many; CDR3nt: TGTGCCAGCAGCCTCGTTATATCTGCGGTAGAGACCCAGTACTTC; CDR3aa: CASSLVISAVETQYF
j_gene: TRBJ2-7; v_gene: TRBV7-2; d_gene: -; abundance: few; CDR3nt: TGTGCCAGCAGCACGGGACTTGACTACGAGCAGTACTTC; CDR3aa: CASSTGLDYEQYF
j_gene: TRBJ2-3; v_gene: TRBV12-3/TRBV12-4; d_gene: TRBD2; abundance: few; CDR3nt: TGTGCCAGCAGTTGGGGAAGCGGGGAGAAGGATACGCAGTATTTT; CDR3aa: CASSWGSGEKDTQYF
j_gene: TRBJ2-5; v_gene: TRBV27; d_gene: TRBD2; abundance: -; CDR3nt: TGTGCCAGCAGTTCACTAGCGGGAGTCCATCGGAAAGAGACCCAGTACTTC; CDR3aa: CASSSLAGVHRKETQYF
j_gene: TRBJ2-7; v_gene: TRBV7-8; d_gene: -; abundance: many; CDR3nt: TGTGCCAGCAGCTTAGGCGGTCCGGGGAGCTCCTACGAGCAGTACTTC; CDR3aa: CASSLGGPGSSYEQYF
j_gene: TRBJ2-6; v_gene: TRBV12-3/TRBV12-4; d_gene: -; abundance: -; CDR3nt: TGTGCCAGCAAAGACACTGGGGCCAACGTCCTGACTTTC; CDR3aa: CASKDTGANVLTF
j_gene: TRBJ2-1; v_gene: TRBV18; d_gene: -; abundance: few; CDR3nt: TGTGCCAGCTCACCACGCGAGTCCTACAATGAGCAGTTCTTC; CDR3aa: CASSPRESYNEQFF
j_gene: TRBJ1-1; v_gene: TRBV19; d_gene: TRBD1; abundance: -; CDR3nt: TGTGCCAGTAGTGCCGCCCGGGACAGCTACTCCTCGAACACTGAAGCTTTCTTT; CDR3aa: CASSAARDSYSSNTEAFF
j_gene: TRBJ1-6; v_gene: TRBV7-3; d_gene: TRBD1; abundance: few; CDR3nt: TGTGCCAGCAGCTCCGGGACAGCTAATTCACCCCTCCACTTT; CDR3aa: CASSSGTANSPLHF
j_gene: TRBJ1-2; v_gene: TRBV7-2; d_gene: -; abundance: few; CDR3nt: TGTGCCAGCAGCTTAGCCAGGGCCGAGGGCTACACCTTC; CDR3aa: CASSLARAEGYTF
j_gene: TRBJ2-7; v_gene: TRBV7-2; d_gene: TRBD2; abundance: few; CDR3nt: TGTGCCAGCAGTCAACTAGCGGGAGGGACGCGAGAGCAGTACTTC; CDR3aa: CASSQLAGGTREQYF
j_gene: TRBJ1-3; v_gene: TRBV7-8; d_gene: -; abundance: few; CDR3nt: TGTGCCAGCAGCTTGGGACACAACTCTGGAAACACCATATATTTT; CDR3aa: CASSLGHNSGNTIYF
j_gene: TRBJ2-5; v_gene: TRBV7-2; d_gene: -; abundance: few; CDR3nt: TGTGCCAGCAGCCCCACGGGCGGCCAGTACTTC; CDR3aa: CASSPTGGQYF
j_gene: TRBJ1-5; v_gene: TRBV5-1; d_gene: -; abundance: -; CDR3nt: TGCGCCAGCAGCTTGCGGGCCAATCAGCCCCAGCATTTT; CDR3aa: CASSLRANQPQHF